What follows are 18 T cell receptor beta chains derived from one specimen sequenced in a study of cytotoxic CD8 clonotypes in ibrutinib-treated CLL. The method was immunoSEQ multiplex PCR; TCRdb's version includes in-frame clones alone and lacks a portion of them. The data show some 200,000 clones, around 72% seen once. Sequencing used PBMCs, obtained after 24 months of ibrutinib treatment. Every receptor here comes from a human donor with chronic lymphocytic leukemia.

V gene TRBV27 combines with J gene TRBJ2-7, with 7 bases aligning to TRBD2. The CDR3 sequence is 13 residues long. V dropped 6 bases and J dropped 7; count of bases not matched to a gene: 9. The germline CDR1 and CDR2 sequences are MNHEY and SMNVEV (reference sequence). CDR3 in DNA: TGTGCCAGCAGGCCTAGCGGAGGTGGGGAGCAGTACTTC. It is translated as CASRPSGGGEQYF.

The chain is built from TRBV5-8 and TRBJ2-7, with TRBD1 identical over 8 bases. V shed 5 bases and J 3 bases; nucleotides not matched to a gene: 10. The CDR3 has 15 residues. Looked up from germline, CDR1 is SGHTS and CDR2 is YDEGEE. The CDR3 DNA reads as TGTGCCAGCAGACGCGGACAGGGCGTCTTCTACGAGCAGTACTTC. It specifies CASRRGQGVFYEQYF.

J is TRBJ2-5 and V is TRBV11-2; no definite D call. Deletions cut 1 base from V and 5 bases from J, with 11 bases between. CDR1 and CDR2 from the germline V gene are SGHAT and FQNNGV. The CDR3 sequence is 14 residues long. CDR3 coding DNA: TGTGCCAGCAGCTTAGTGTATAGGGATGAGACCCAGTACTTC. Translation: CASSLVYRDETQYF. The full variable domain, its missing parts supplied by reference TRBV11-2 and TRBJ2-5, is EAGVAQSPRYKIIEKRQSVAFWCNPISGHATLYWYQQILGQGPKLLIQFQNNGVVDDSQLPKDRFSAERLKGVDSTLKIQPAKLEDSAVYLCASSLVYRDETQYFGPGTRLLVL.

The chain is built from TRBV28 and TRBJ1-2, with D uncertain. V shed 5 bases and J shed 7 bases, with 11 bases lying between them. There are 12 residues in the CDR3. CDR1 is MDHEN, CDR2 SYDVKM, per germline. CDR3 sequence: CASSPQFRGYTF. The CDR3 DNA reads as TGTGCCAGCAGTCCCCAATTTCGTGGCTACACCTTC.

J is TRBJ2-5 and V is TRBV23-1; D is unclear. TRBV23-1 qualifies as an ORF whose function is uncertain. Deletions cut 3 bases from V and 0 bases from J, with 8 bases between. The CDR3 is made up of 14 amino acids. Here the CDR3 DNA reads TGCGCCAGCAGTCATCCATTTAACCAAGAGACCCAGTACTTC. This gives the protein CASSHPFNQETQYF.

V is TRBV12-5 and J is TRBJ2-7; 8 bases are a match to TRBD1. CDR3 length: 16 amino acids. The J segment lost 7 bases and the V segment lost 0 bases, leaving 11 bases of the junction unmatched. Germline lookup yields CDR1 LGHNT and CDR2 FRNRAP. The CDR3 region has the DNA TGTGCTAGTGGTTTGGTACTGGGCAGGGGGCACCAAGAGCAGTACTTC. It is translated as CASGLVLGRGHQEQYF.

CDR3 DNA: TGTGCCAGCAGCGCTCGGAGTGGCAACGGGAGCTATGGCTACACCTTC. Its translation is CASSARSGNGSYGYTF. The genes are TRBV9 and TRBJ1-2; D unresolved. The V and J ends lost 3 bases and 4 bases respectively, with 19 bases between them. The CDR3 extends over 16 amino acids. Germline values: CDR1 SGDLS, CDR2 YYNGEE. The full variable domain, with the rest looked up from reference TRBV9 and TRBJ1-2, is DSGVTQTPKHLITATGQRVTLRCSPRSGDLSVYWYQQSLDQGLQFLIQYYNGEERAKGNILERFSAQQFPDLHSELNLSSLELGDSALYFCASSARSGNGSYGYTFGSGTRLTVV.

J is TRBJ2-1 and V is TRBV28; TRBD1 is a possible D gene (6 bases). The CDR3 spans 15 residues. V dropped 6 bases and J dropped 6 bases, with 18 bases sitting between them. Germline assignment: CDR1 MDHEN and CDR2 SYDVKM. The CDR3 DNA follows: TGTGCCAGCAGGTCAGGGGAATGGCCTCTCAATGAGCAGTTCTTC. Protein: CASRSGEWPLNEQFF.

The rearrangement joins TRBV7-2 to TRBJ1-2; TRBD1 matches 7 bases. V was clipped by 5 bases and J by 9 bases; unmatched bases: 6. The CDR3 runs 12 residues. Germline-derived CDR1 and CDR2 are SGHTA and FQGNSA. The CDR3 DNA reads TGTGCCAGCAGCCCTCGGGACAGACGCTACACCTTC. Translated, it gives CASSPRDRRYTF.

V is TRBV5-4 and J is TRBJ1-5; no clear D gene. CDR1 and CDR2 (germline): SGHNT, YYREEE (reference sequence). This CDR3 spans 12 amino acids. V was clipped by 0 bases and J by 6 bases, with 4 bases between them. CDR3 nucleotide sequence: TGTGCCAGCAGCTTGGCCGGTCAGCCCCAGCATTTT. As protein: CASSLAGQPQHF.

This clone showed up just a few times. This chain uses TRBV6-5 with TRBJ2-2, with D possibly called TRBD1 or TRBD2 (5 bases each). V lost 5 bases, J lost 4 bases, and 11 bases lay in between. This CDR3 has 14 residues. CDR1 MNHEY and CDR2 SVGAGI come from the germline V gene. CDR3 amino acids: CASSRGVGTGELFF. The CDR3, as DNA: TGTGCCAGCAGTAGGGGAGTTGGCACCGGGGAGCTGTTTTTT.

This CDR3 is CASSTGTGGSEAFF. In DNA form, the CDR3 reads TGTGCCAGCAGTACCGGGACAGGGGGCTCTGAAGCTTTCTTT. J is TRBJ1-1 and V is TRBV7-2; the match to TRBD1 covers 12 bases. V shed 6 bases and J 6 bases; nucleotides not matched to a gene: 5. Germline CDR1 is SGHTA and CDR2 is FQGNSA. The length of the CDR3 is 14 residues.

The chain recombines TRBV7-6 with TRBJ1-3; D may be TRBD1 (6 bases). Germline V gives CDR1 SGHVS, CDR2 FNYEAQ. This CDR3 is 15 amino acids long. The V end lost 1 base, the J end lost 3 bases, and 10 bases lay between the germline ends. Here the CDR3 reads CASSLGRDNGNTIYF. DNA for the CDR3: TGTGCCAGCAGCTTAGGTCGGGACAATGGAAACACCATATATTTT.

V usage is TRBV19 and J usage is TRBJ2-1; 12 nucleotides agree with TRBD2. The CDR3 is made up of 16 amino acids. Germline CDR1 LNHDA, CDR2 SQIVND (reference sequence). V trimming: 1 base; J trimming: 9 bases; junction bases outside the gene matches: 7. The CDR3 reads CASSIGLAGVYSEQFF. CDR3 nucleotide sequence: TGTGCCAGTAGTATAGGACTAGCGGGAGTATATAGTGAGCAGTTCTTC.

The chain uses TRBV7-2 and TRBJ2-1; D is possibly TRBD1 (6 bases). V was clipped by 1 base and J by 0 bases, with 10 bases between them. The germline V gene encodes CDR1 SGHTA and CDR2 FQGNSA. The CDR3 loop spans 16 amino acids. CDR3 protein: CASSLGGPSSYNEQFF. The CDR3 nucleotides are TGTGCCAGCAGCTTAGGGGGGCCGAGCTCCTACAATGAGCAGTTCTTC.

This chain uses TRBV30 with TRBJ2-3; tentatively, D is TRBD1 (6 bases). The CDR3 totals 13 residues. Trimming took off 0 bases at V and 4 bases at J, with 8 bases between the two ends. Germline V gives CDR1 GTSNPN, CDR2 SVGIG (reference sequence). The CDR3 DNA follows: TGTGCCTGGAGTGTACAGGGACCAGATACGCAGTATTTT. It codes for CAWSVQGPDTQYF.

This sequence joins TRBV7-2 and TRBJ2-3, with 9 bases fitting TRBD2. This CDR3 is 16 amino acids long. The J segment lost 3 bases and the V segment lost 1 base, leaving 5 bases of the junction unmatched. CDR1 is SGHTA, CDR2 FQGNSA, per germline. CDR3 in amino acids: CASSLVVTSGTDTQYF. CDR3 DNA: TGTGCCAGCAGCTTAGTGGTGACTAGCGGTACAGATACGCAGTATTTT.

This chain connects TRBV18 to TRBJ2-7; TRBD1 matches 9 bases. This CDR3 spans 14 amino acids. Germline V CDR1 and CDR2: KGHSH, LQKENI. V lost 6 bases and J lost 1; bases outside the gene matches: 4. The CDR3 loop reads CASSSTGGSYEQYF. Here the CDR3 DNA reads TGTGCCAGCTCGTCGACAGGGGGATCCTACGAGCAGTACTTC.